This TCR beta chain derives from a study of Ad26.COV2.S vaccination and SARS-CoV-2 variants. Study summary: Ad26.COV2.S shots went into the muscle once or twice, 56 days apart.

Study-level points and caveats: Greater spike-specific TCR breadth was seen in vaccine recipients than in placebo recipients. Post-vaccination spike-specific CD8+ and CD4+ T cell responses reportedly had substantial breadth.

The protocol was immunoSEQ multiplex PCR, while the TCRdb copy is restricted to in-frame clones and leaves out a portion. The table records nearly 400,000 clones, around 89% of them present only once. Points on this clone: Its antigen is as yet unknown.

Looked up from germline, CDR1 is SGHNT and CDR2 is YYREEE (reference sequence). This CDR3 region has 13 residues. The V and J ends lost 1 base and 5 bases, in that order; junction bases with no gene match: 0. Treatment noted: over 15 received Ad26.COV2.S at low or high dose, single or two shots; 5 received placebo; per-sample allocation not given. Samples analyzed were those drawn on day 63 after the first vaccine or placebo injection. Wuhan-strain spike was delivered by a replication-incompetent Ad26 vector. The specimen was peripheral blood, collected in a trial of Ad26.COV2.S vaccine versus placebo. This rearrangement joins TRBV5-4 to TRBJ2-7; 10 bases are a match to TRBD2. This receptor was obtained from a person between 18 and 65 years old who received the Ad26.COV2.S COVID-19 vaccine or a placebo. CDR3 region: CASSLTSGDEQYF. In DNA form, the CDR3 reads TGTGCCAGCAGCTTGACTAGCGGGGACGAGCAGTACTTC.